This T cell receptor (beta chain) originates from a study of cytomegalovirus exposure and HLA in healthy donors. Study background: Counted in an early data release were about 86 million unique TCRs from HLA-typed donors.

Study outcomes and limitations: Later findings reportedly placed an Asian-associated ancestry cluster below the roughly 690-donor mean for N-insertions. Some V segments, including TRBV6-2 and TRBV6-3, were excluded as indistinguishable.

This clone was detected once. The antigen is undetermined. The PCR employed 60 Vbeta primers together with 13 Jbeta primers. This table comes from immunoSEQ multiplex PCR, and its TCRdb copy is limited to in-frame clones, with some not included. The sample lists 150,000 to 200,000 clones; around 80% were seen once. In germline, CDR1 is SGHTA, CDR2 FQGNSA. The CDR3 length is 15 residues. Trimming shortened V by 5 bases and J by 6 bases, and 19 bases separated the two germline ends. The chain employs TRBV7-2 and TRBJ1-2; possibly TRBD1 for D (6 bases). This TCR was sampled from a female donor in good health and CMV-seronegative. The specimen sequenced was PBMCs. The DNA for the CDR3 is TGTGCCAGCAGCCTCCGGGACACACTATACAATGGCTACACCTTC. It translates to CASSLRDTLYNGYTF.